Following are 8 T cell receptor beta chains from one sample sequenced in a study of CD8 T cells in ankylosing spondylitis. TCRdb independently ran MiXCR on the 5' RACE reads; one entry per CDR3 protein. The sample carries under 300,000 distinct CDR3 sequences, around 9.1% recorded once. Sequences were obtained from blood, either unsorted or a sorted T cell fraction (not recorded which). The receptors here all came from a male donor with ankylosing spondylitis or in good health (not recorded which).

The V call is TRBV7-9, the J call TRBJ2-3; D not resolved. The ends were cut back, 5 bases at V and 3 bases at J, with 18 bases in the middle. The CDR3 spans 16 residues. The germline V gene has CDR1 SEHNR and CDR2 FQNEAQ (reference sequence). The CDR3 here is CASSLSLGSPTDTQYF. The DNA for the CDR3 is TGTGCCAGCAGCCTCTCTCTGGGAAGCCCGACAGATACGCAGTATTTT.

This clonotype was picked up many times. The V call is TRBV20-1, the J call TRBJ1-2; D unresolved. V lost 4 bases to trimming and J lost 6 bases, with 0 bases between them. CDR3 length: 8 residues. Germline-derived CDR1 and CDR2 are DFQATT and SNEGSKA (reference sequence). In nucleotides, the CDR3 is TGCAGTGCTAATGGCTACACCTTC. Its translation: CSANGYTF.

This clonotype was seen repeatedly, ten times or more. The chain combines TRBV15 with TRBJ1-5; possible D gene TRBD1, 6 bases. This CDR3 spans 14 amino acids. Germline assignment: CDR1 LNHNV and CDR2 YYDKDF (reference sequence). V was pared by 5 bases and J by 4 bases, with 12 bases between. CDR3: CATSGRQVNQPQHF. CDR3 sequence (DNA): TGTGCCACCAGCGGCCGACAGGTAAATCAGCCCCAGCATTTT.

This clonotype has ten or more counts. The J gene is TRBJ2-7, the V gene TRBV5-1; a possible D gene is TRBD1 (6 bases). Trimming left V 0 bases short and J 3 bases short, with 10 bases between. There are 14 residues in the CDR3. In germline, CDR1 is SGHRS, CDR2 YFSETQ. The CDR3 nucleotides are TGCGCCAGCAGCTTGGAGACAGGACGCTACGAGCAGTACTTC. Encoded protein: CASSLETGRYEQYF.

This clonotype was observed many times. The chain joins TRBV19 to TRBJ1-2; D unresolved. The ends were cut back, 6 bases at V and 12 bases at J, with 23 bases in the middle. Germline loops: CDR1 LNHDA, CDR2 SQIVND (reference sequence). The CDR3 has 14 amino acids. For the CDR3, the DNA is TGTGCCAGTAGGAGCGATCTTGTTGAGGAACTCAACACCTTC. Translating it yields CASRSDLVEELNTF.

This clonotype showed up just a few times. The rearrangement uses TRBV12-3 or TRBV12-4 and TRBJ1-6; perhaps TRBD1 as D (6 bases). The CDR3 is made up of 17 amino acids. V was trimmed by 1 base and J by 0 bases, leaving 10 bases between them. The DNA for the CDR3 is TGTGCCAGCAGTTTAGGTGACAGGAGCTCCTATAATTCACCCCTCCACTTT. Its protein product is CASSLGDRSSYNSPLHF.

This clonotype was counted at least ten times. The CDR3 DNA reads as TGCGCCAGCAGCCAAGGGGGGATTGCTAACTATGGCTACACCTTC. Amino acids: CASSQGGIANYGYTF. The chain uses TRBV4-3 and TRBJ1-2; D is perhaps TRBD1 (5 bases). The germline gives CDR1 LGHNA, CDR2 YSLEER. The CDR3 runs to 15 residues. Trimming took off 1 base at V and 0 bases at J, with 9 bases between the two ends.

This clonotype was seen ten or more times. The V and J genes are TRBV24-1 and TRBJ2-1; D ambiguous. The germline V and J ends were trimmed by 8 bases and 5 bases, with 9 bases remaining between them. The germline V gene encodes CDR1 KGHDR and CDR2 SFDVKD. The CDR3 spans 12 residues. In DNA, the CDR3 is TGTGCCACCACCAGGCTAAACAATGAGCAGTTCTTC. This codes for CATTRLNNEQFF.